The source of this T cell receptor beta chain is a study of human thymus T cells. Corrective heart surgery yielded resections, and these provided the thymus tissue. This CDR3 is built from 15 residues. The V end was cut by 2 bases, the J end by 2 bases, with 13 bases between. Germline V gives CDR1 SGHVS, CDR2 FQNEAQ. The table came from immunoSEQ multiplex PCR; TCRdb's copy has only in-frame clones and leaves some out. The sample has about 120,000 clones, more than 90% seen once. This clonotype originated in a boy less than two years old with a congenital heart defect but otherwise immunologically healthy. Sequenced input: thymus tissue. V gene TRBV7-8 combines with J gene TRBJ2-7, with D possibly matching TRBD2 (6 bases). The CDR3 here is CASSLSGDTAYEQYF. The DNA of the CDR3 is TGTGCCAGCAGCTTATCGGGGGATACGGCCTACGAGCAGTACTTC.